The T cell receptor beta chain described here comes from a study of OX40 agonist ivuxolimab in advanced cancers. Study context: A male proportion of under 90% was recorded, with mean age around 60 years and range about 20 to 79.

With regard to this clone: The antigen is undetermined.

Study-wide results and limits: Dose levels from 0.1 to 3.0 mg/kg saw CD4+ and CD8+ blood T cells expand clonally by week 6.

This table comes from immunoSEQ multiplex PCR, and its TCRdb copy is limited to in-frame clones, with some not included. The sample includes 10,000 to 15,000 clones, about 80% of them seen just once. Systemic immunosuppression or autoimmune disease history was grounds to exclude patients. The CDR3 contains 12 residues. The V gene lost 1 base and the J gene lost 10 bases, with 10 bases spanning the gap. Germline V gene lookup returns CDR1 LGHNT and CDR2 FRNRAP. The material was CD4+ or CD8+ T cells sorted from blood, obtained in a trial of the OX40 agonist ivuxolimab. J is TRBJ1-1 and V is TRBV12-5; D unclear. The source of this sequence is an adult with an advanced solid tumor such as melanoma, head and neck, liver or kidney cancer. The CDR3: CASGLGASAAFF. The CDR3 DNA is TGTGCTAGTGGTTTGGGGGCCTCCGCAGCTTTCTTT.